Shown below are 5 T cell receptor beta chains from a single sample sequenced in a study of blood T cell repertoires in COVID-19. The table came from immunoSEQ multiplex PCR; TCRdb's copy has only in-frame clones and leaves some out. The sample lists roughly 300,000 clones, roughly 88% occurring once. Material for sequencing was peripheral blood. The receptor source for this set is a woman aged 45-59 years with acute or convalescent COVID-19.

The genes are TRBV27 and TRBJ2-1; 14 bases fit TRBD2. The CDR3 runs 14 residues. Trimming cost V 8 bases and J 10 bases; bases outside gene matches: 7. Looked up from germline, CDR1 is MNHEY and CDR2 is SMNVEV (reference sequence). CDR3 in amino acids: CASEGLAGVREQFF. The CDR3 coding sequence is TGTGCCAGCGAGGGACTAGCGGGAGTCAGGGAGCAGTTCTTC.

The CDR3: CASSLGLQAYTF. CDR3 nucleotide sequence: TGTGCCAGCAGCTTAGGGTTACAGGCCTACACCTTC. The chain recombines TRBV7-8 with TRBJ1-2, with a weak D call TRBD1 (5 bases). Looked up from germline, CDR1 is SGHVS and CDR2 is FQNEAQ. Trimming pared 1 base from V and 10 bases from J, leaving 10 bases between. This CDR3 comprises 12 residues.

The V gene is TRBV28, the J gene TRBJ1-4; the D is unclear. CDR1 is MDHEN and CDR2 is SYDVKM in the germline V gene. This CDR3 has 13 amino acids. V lost 5 bases, J lost 7 bases, and 11 bases lay in between. The CDR3 here is CASSRRQLEKLFF. CDR3 DNA sequence: TGTGCCAGCAGTCGTCGACAACTTGAAAAACTGTTTTTT.

The V and J genes are TRBV27 and TRBJ1-5; D is uncertain. Germline V gene data show CDR1 as MNHEY and CDR2 as SMNVEV (reference sequence). The CDR3 totals 16 residues. The V end was cut by 7 bases, the J end by 6 bases, with 22 bases between. The CDR3 region has the DNA TGTGCCAGCACTCGAGGCGGGGTTAGGGTAGCTCAGCCCCAGCATTTT. Residues: CASTRGGVRVAQPQHF.

The V gene is TRBV27, the J gene TRBJ2-7; D is ambiguous. Per germline, CDR1 MNHEY and CDR2 SMNVEV (reference sequence). There are 13 residues in the CDR3. Trimming shortened V by 5 bases and J by 5 bases, and 13 bases separated the two germline ends. CDR3 DNA sequence: TGTGCCAGCAGTCTTCCGAATGCTAACGAGCAGTACTTC. Its protein product is CASSLPNANEQYF.